Below, 23 T cell receptor beta chains from the same sample are listed, as sequenced in a study of brain T cells in children with intractable seizures. This sample's time point: blood from clinic visit 5 months post-surgery; TSC patient then seizure free. The table came from immunoSEQ multiplex PCR; TCRdb's copy has only in-frame clones and leaves some out. The table has about 340,000 clones, nearly 95% seen once; the top ten hold roughly 5.7%. The sequenced sample was peripheral blood, obtained around 5 months after surgery. The receptors originated from a boy in the first two years of life with tuberous sclerosis and intractable seizures.

The chain employs TRBV14 and TRBJ2-7; TRBD2 matches at 10 bases. There are 16 residues in the CDR3. Germline trimming cut 4 bases from V and 3 bases from J; bases unmatched to any gene: 9. The germline CDR1 and CDR2 sequences are SGHDN and FVKESK. The CDR3 DNA sequence: TGTGCCAGCAGCCGGGAGAGCGTAGCGGGAGGCTACGAGCAGTACTTC. Protein product: CASSRESVAGGYEQYF.

Points on this clone: This sample also contains other DNA sequences that code for the same CDR3. The chain has TRBV5-1 and TRBJ2-7, with D perhaps TRBD2 (5 bases). CDR3 length: 13 residues. Germline CDR1 reads SGHRS; CDR2 reads YFSETQ. The V end was cut by 0 bases, the J end by 3 bases, with 7 bases between. In DNA form, the CDR3 reads TGCGCCAGCAGCTTGGAACGGGGCTACGAGCAGTACTTC. It translates to CASSLERGYEQYF.

This chain uses TRBV9 with TRBJ2-3, with D possibly TRBD1 on 6 matching bases. CDR3 length: 17 residues. Trimming pared 4 bases from V and 3 bases from J, leaving 21 bases between. Looked up from germline, CDR1 is SGDLS and CDR2 is YYNGEE. CDR3 sequence (DNA): TGTGCCAGCAGCCAGGGGACGGGGTTTCGACTTACAGATACGCAGTATTTT. Translated, it gives CASSQGTGFRLTDTQYF.

CDR3 protein: CASSEGLAGAYEQYF. As DNA, the CDR3 is TGTGCCAGCAGTGAGGGACTAGCGGGGGCCTACGAGCAGTACTTC. J is TRBJ2-7 and V is TRBV6-1, with 14 bases lining up with TRBD2. The V gene's germline CDR1 is MNHNS and CDR2 SASEGT. The CDR3 loop spans 15 amino acids. The ends lost 3 bases at V and 2 bases at J; junction bases unmatched: 0.

V is TRBV5-1 and J is TRBJ1-2; perhaps TRBD1 as D (5 bases). The CDR3 runs to 14 residues. Between the trimmed V and J ends, which lost 6 bases and 5 bases, there was a span of 17 bases. Germline V CDR1 and CDR2: SGHRS, YFSETQ. The CDR3 sequence is CASMGTPFEYGYTF. The CDR3, as DNA: TGCGCCAGCATGGGGACCCCCTTTGAATATGGCTACACCTTC.

The chain employs TRBV9 and TRBJ1-1, with TRBD1 matching over 8 bases. Per germline, CDR1 SGDLS and CDR2 YYNGEE. CDR3 length equals 16 residues. Trimming at V came to 3 bases and at J to 0 bases, leaving 7 bases not matched to a gene. The CDR3 bases are TGTGCCAGCAGCGACGGGGGACAGGCGCTGAACACTGAAGCTTTCTTT. Translating it yields CASSDGGQALNTEAFF.

The V call is TRBV19, the J call TRBJ1-1; D call uncertain. The CDR3 is 12 residues long. Per the germline V gene, CDR1 is LNHDA and CDR2 is SQIVND (reference sequence). V shed 7 bases and J shed 4 bases, with 10 bases lying between them. The CDR3 loop reads CASNWGATEAFF. As DNA, the CDR3 is TGTGCCAGTAATTGGGGAGCCACTGAAGCTTTCTTT.

V gene TRBV30 combines with J gene TRBJ2-2, with 10 bases that match TRBD1. J was trimmed by 1 base and V by 3 bases; bases with no gene match: 2. The germline CDR1 and CDR2 sequences are GTSNPN and SVGIG (reference sequence). The CDR3 is 15 residues long. For the CDR3, the DNA is TGTGCCTGGAGGGGACAGGGGATGAACACCGGGGAGCTGTTTTTT. Residues: CAWRGQGMNTGELFF.

The gene calls are TRBV6-5 and TRBJ2-7; D not certain. Germline assignment: CDR1 MNHEY and CDR2 SVGAGI. The germline V and J ends were trimmed by 8 bases and 2 bases, with 10 bases remaining between them. This CDR3 has 12 amino acids. CDR3 amino acids: CASFWTAYEQYF. The CDR3 bases are TGTGCCAGCTTCTGGACGGCCTACGAGCAGTACTTC.

The chain recombines TRBV6-5 with TRBJ2-5, with 7 nucleotides matching TRBD1. With 9 bases clipped from V and 1 base from J, the junction kept 5 bases outside the gene matches. CDR1 and CDR2 (germline): MNHEY, SVGAGI. The CDR3 has 13 residues. The CDR3 spells CARGSGGQETQYF. The CDR3, as DNA: TGTGCCAGGGGGTCAGGGGGCCAAGAGACCCAGTACTTC.

V is TRBV12-2 and J is TRBJ2-5; the table's D call of TRBD2 was not tested on the DNA. TRBV12-2 is described as a pseudogene. The CDR3 runs 14 residues. CDR3: CASRPAGNPYNQYF. In DNA form, the CDR3 reads TGTGCAAGTCGACCTGCGGGGAACCCATATAACCAGTACTTC.

The V and J genes are TRBV5-1 and TRBJ2-1; 7 bases map to TRBD2. V was clipped by 4 bases and J by 0 bases; unmatched bases: 4. The germline CDR1 and CDR2 sequences are SGHRS and YFSETQ. This CDR3 comprises 15 residues. CDR3 bases: TGCGCCAGCAGCAGCCCTAGCGGCTCCTACAATGAGCAGTTCTTC. Protein product: CASSSPSGSYNEQFF.

This clone was counted once. The rearrangement links TRBV7-9 to TRBJ1-1; tentatively, D is TRBD1 (6 bases). Germline V gene lookup returns CDR1 SEHNR and CDR2 FQNEAQ (reference sequence). There are 14 residues in the CDR3. V was cut by 2 bases and J by 3 bases, with 10 bases left in between. The CDR3 loop reads CASSLNREDTEAFF. The CDR3 nucleotides are TGTGCCAGCAGCTTAAACAGGGAAGACACTGAAGCTTTCTTT. Based on the CDR3 plus reference TRBV7-9 and TRBJ1-1, the full variable domain is DTGVSQNPRHKITKRGQNVTFRCDPISEHNRLYWYRQTLGQGPEFLTYFQNEAQLEKSRLLSDRFSAERPKGSFSTLEIQRTEQGDSAMYLCASSLNREDTEAFFGQGTRLTVV.

The chain links TRBV3-1 (or the pseudogene TRBV3-2) to TRBJ2-7, with D uncertain. There are 14 residues in the CDR3. With 4 bases removed from V and 6 bases from J, the gap between germline ends came to 16 bases. The germline V gene has CDR1 LGHDT and CDR2 YNNKEL (reference sequence). The CDR3 protein is CASSPTTVLSEQYF. DNA for the CDR3: TGTGCCAGCAGCCCCACCACGGTGCTCTCCGAGCAGTACTTC.

The chain uses TRBV19 and TRBJ1-6; D uncertain. Germline V lookup: CDR1 LNHDA, CDR2 SQIVND (reference sequence). V was shortened by 3 bases and J by 7 bases, with 16 bases between the two germline ends. This CDR3 is 16 amino acids long. The CDR3 spells CASSMGPGRENSPLHF. For the CDR3, the DNA is TGTGCCAGTAGTATGGGTCCTGGGCGGGAAAATTCACCCCTCCACTTT.

This chain uses TRBV24-1 with TRBJ1-2; the D gene is possibly TRBD1 (5 bases). Germline-derived CDR1 and CDR2 are KGHDR and SFDVKD. The V end lost 3 bases, the J end lost 3 bases, and 10 bases lay between the germline ends. The CDR3 is 14 residues long. CDR3 protein: CATSDAETDYGYTF. The CDR3 DNA follows: TGTGCCACCAGTGATGCCGAGACAGACTATGGCTACACCTTC.

V is TRBV12-3 or TRBV12-4 and J is TRBJ1-2; D may be TRBD1 (5 bases). The CDR3 is made up of 13 amino acids. Trimming cost V 6 bases and J 4 bases, with 12 bases left between them. The CDR3 DNA is TGTGCCAGCAGACCGGGGAGGGGCTATGGCTACACCTTC. It translates to CASRPGRGYGYTF.

V gene TRBV4-1 combines with J gene TRBJ2-3; D remains ambiguous. In germline, CDR1 is MGHRA, CDR2 YSYEKL. V was pared by 4 bases and J by 4 bases, with 9 bases between. This CDR3 contains 13 residues. The CDR3 sequence: CASSRILADTQYF. The CDR3 DNA is TGCGCCAGCAGCCGCATTCTAGCAGATACGCAGTATTTT.

The CDR3 loop reads CASREGGLKEQYF. Here the CDR3 DNA reads TGTGCCAGCAGAGAGGGGGGGCTGAAGGAGCAGTACTTC. The chain recombines TRBV25-1 with TRBJ2-7, with a tentative D call TRBD2 (7 bases). CDR1 and CDR2 (germline): MGHDK, SYGVNS. Trimming removed 6 bases at V and 7 bases at J, with 16 bases between. The CDR3 is 13 residues long.

This chain joins TRBV7-9 and TRBJ1-1, with D uncertain. The V and J ends lost 3 bases and 6 bases respectively, with 5 bases between them. The CDR3 is made up of 11 amino acids. Germline V CDR1 and CDR2: SEHNR, FQNEAQ (reference sequence). The CDR3 region is CASSFEAEAFF. The CDR3 coding sequence is TGTGCCAGCAGCTTCGAGGCTGAAGCTTTCTTT.

This chain uses TRBV11-3 with TRBJ2-5; D may be TRBD2 (5 bases). The germline CDR1 and CDR2 sequences are SGHNT and YENEEA. This CDR3 is built from 15 residues. The germline V and J ends were trimmed by 3 bases and 4 bases, with 15 bases remaining between them. CDR3 DNA sequence: TGTGCCAGCAGCTTGGACTTCCCGCCCGGAGAGACCCAGTACTTC. Protein product: CASSLDFPPGETQYF.

This chain uses TRBV27 with TRBJ1-1; 10 bases fit TRBD1. The CDR3 runs 19 residues. Trimming took 6 bases from V and 4 from J; bases not matched to a gene: 20. Germline CDR1 and CDR2: MNHEY and SMNVEV (reference sequence). In nucleotides, the CDR3 is TGTGCCAGCAGCAACAATAAAGAACTACCCCGGACAGGGGGCACTGAAGCTTTCTTT. This sequence encodes CASSNNKELPRTGGTEAFF.

The chain recombines TRBV11-2 with TRBJ2-5; 7 nucleotides align to TRBD2. This CDR3 is 17 amino acids long. The V gene's germline CDR1 is SGHAT and CDR2 FQNNGV. V lost 2 bases and J lost 0; bases outside the gene matches: 9. CDR3: CASSLLGGRTNQETQYF. As DNA, the CDR3 is TGTGCCAGCAGCTTATTGGGAGGGAGGACAAACCAAGAGACCCAGTACTTC.